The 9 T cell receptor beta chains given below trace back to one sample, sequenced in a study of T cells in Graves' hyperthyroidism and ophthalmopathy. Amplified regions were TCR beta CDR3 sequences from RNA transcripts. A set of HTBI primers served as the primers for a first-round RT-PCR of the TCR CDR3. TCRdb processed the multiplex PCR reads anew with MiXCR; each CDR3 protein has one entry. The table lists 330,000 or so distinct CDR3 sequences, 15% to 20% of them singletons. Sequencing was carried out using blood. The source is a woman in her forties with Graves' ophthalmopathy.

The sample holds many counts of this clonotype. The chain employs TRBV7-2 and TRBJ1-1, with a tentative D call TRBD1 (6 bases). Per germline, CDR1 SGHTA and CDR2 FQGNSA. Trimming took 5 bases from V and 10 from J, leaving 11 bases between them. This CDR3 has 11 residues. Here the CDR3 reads CASSLGGPAFF. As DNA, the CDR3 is TGTGCCAGCAGCCTGGGGGGGCCAGCTTTCTTT.

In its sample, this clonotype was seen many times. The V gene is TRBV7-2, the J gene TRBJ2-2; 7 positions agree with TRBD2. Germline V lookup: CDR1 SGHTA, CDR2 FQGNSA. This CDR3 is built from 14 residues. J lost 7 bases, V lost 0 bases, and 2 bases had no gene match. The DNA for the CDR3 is TGTGCCAGCAGCTTAGCGGGGGGGAACGGGGAGCTGTTTTTT. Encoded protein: CASSLAGGNGELFF.

This CDR3 reads CSARLHSAEQYF. The CDR3 nucleotides are TGCAGTGCTCGTCTTCACAGTGCCGAGCAGTACTTC. The gene calls are TRBV20-1 and TRBJ2-7; D is uncertain. V lost 5 bases and J 6 bases, leaving 14 bases between the germline ends. Per germline, CDR1 DFQATT and CDR2 SNEGSKA (reference sequence). The CDR3 is 12 amino acids.

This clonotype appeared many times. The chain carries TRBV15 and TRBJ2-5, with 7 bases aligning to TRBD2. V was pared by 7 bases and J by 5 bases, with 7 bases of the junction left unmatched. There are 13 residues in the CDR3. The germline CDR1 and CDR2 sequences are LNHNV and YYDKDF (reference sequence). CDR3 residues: CATKTGGSETQYF. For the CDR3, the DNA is TGTGCCACCAAGACGGGCGGGAGTGAGACCCAGTACTTC.

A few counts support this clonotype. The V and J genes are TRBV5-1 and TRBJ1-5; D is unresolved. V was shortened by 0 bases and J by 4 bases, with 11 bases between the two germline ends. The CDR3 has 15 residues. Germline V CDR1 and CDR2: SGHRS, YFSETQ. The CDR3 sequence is CASSLDGVGNQPQHF. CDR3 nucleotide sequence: TGCGCCAGCAGCTTGGACGGAGTAGGAAATCAGCCCCAGCATTTT.

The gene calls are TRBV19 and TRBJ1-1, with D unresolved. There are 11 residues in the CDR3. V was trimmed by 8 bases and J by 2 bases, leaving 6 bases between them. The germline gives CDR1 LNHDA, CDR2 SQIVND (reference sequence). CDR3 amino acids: CASWGNTEAFF. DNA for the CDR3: TGTGCCAGTTGGGGAAACACTGAAGCTTTCTTT.

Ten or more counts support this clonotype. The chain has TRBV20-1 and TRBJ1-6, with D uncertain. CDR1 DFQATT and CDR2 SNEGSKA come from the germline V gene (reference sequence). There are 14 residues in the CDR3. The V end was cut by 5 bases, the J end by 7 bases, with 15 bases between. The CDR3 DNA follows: TGCAGTGCTCTAAACGGCCGCGGGAATTCACCCCTCCACTTT. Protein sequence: CSALNGRGNSPLHF.

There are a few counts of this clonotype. CDR3 bases: TGTGCCAGCAGCTTAGTAGCGGGAGGGTACACCGGGGAGCTGTTTTTT. It translates to CASSLVAGGYTGELFF. The chain has TRBV7-8 and TRBJ2-2; 11 nucleotides align to TRBD2. The germline V gene encodes CDR1 SGHVS and CDR2 FQNEAQ. This CDR3 spans 16 amino acids. J gave up 3 bases and V 1 base, and 1 base lay outside the gene matches.

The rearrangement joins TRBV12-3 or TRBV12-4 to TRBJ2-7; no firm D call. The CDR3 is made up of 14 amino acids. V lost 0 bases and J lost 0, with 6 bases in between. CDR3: CASSLAYSSYEQYF. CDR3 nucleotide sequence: TGTGCCAGCAGTTTAGCGTACAGCTCCTACGAGCAGTACTTC.